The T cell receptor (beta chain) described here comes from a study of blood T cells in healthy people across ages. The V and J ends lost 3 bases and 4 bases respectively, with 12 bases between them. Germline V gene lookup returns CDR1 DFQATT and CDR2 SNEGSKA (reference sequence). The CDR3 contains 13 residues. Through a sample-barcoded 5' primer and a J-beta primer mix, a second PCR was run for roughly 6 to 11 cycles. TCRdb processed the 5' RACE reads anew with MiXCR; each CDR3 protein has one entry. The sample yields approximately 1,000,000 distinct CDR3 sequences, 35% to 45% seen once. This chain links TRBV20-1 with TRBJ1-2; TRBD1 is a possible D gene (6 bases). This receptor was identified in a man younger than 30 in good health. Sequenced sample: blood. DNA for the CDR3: TGCAGTGCTAGCTCAGGGGCGCGCTATGGCTACACCTTC. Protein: CSASSGARYGYTF.